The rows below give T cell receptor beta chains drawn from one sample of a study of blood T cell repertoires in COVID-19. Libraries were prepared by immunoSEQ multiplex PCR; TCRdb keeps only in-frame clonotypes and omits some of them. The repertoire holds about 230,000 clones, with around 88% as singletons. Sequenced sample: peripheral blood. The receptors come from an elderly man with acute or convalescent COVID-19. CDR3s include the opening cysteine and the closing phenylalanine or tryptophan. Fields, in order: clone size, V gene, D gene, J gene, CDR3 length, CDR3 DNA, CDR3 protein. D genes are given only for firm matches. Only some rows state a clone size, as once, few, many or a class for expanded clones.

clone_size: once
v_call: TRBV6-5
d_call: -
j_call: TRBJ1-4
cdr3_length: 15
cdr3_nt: TGTGCCAGCAGTTACTCCCCGACTGTTCTTGAAAAACTGTTTTTT
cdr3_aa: CASSYSPTVLEKLFF

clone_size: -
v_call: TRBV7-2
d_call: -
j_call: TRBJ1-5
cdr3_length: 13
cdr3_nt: TGTGCCAGCAGCTTGACGGGTGATCAGCCCCAGCATTTT
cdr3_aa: CASSLTGDQPQHF

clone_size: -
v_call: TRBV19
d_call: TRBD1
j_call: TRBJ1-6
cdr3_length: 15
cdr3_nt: TGTGCCAGTAAATATTCCGGGACAGGCAATTCACCCCTCCACTTT
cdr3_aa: CASKYSGTGNSPLHF

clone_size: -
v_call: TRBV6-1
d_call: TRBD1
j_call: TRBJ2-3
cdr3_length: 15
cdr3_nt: TGTGCCAGCAGTGAACGCAGACAGGGGACAGATACGCAGTATTTT
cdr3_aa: CASSERRQGTDTQYF

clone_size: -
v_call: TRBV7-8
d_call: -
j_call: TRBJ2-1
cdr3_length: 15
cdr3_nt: TGTGCCAGCAGCCTAACGGACTCGTTATACAATGAGCAGTTCTTC
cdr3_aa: CASSLTDSLYNEQFF

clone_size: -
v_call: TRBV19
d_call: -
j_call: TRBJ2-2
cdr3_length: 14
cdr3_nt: TGTGCCAGTACCCCGCCGGGGTCCACCGGGGAGCTGTTTTTT
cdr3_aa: CASTPPGSTGELFF

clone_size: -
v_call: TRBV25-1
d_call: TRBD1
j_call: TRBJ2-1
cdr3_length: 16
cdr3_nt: TGTGCCAGCAGTCCTACCTACAGGGGGTCCTACAATGAGCAGTTCTTC
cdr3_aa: CASSPTYRGSYNEQFF

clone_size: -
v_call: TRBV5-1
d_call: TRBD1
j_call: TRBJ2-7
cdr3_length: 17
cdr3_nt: TGCGCCAGCAGCCGGGGACAGGGGGGACCATGGCCCTACGAGCAGTACTTC
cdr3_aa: CASSRGQGGPWPYEQYF

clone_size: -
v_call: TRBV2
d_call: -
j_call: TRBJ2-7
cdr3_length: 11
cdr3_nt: TGTGCCAGTAAGGGAGCCTACGAGCAGTACTTC
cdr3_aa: CASKGAYEQYF

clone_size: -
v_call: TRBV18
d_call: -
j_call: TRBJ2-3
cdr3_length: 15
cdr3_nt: TGTGCCAGCTCACCCAGGAGGGGGCGGTCAGATACGCAGTATTTT
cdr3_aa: CASSPRRGRSDTQYF

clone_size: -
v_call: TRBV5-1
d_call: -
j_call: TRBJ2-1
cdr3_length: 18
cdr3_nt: TGCGCCAGCAGCTTAACCGGTATTGAGGCAGGGGGGCTGAATGAGCAGTTCTTC
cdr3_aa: CASSLTGIEAGGLNEQFF

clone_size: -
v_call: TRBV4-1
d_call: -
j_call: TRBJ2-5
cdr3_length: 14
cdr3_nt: TGCGCCAGCAGCGGCACTTCGGGGTGGGAGACCCAGTACTTC
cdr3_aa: CASSGTSGWETQYF

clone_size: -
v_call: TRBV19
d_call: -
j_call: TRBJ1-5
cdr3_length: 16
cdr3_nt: TGTGCCACCTCGGGGGTCTCGGGACGGATAAATCAACCCCAGCATTTT
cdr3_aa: CATSGVSGRINQPQHF

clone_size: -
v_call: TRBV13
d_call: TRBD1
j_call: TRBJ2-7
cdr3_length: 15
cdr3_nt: TGTGCCAGCAGCATCGGGGACAGAACAACCTACGAGCAGTACTTC
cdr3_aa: CASSIGDRTTYEQYF

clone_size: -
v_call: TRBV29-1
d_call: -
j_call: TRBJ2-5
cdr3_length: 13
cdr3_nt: TGCAGCGTACTACAGGGTAATCAGGAGACCCAGTACTTC
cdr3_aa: CSVLQGNQETQYF

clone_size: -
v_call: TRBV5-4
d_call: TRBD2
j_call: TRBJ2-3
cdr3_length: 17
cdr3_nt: TGTGCCAGCAGCTTGGGGGCTAGCGGGATTGACCTAGATACGCAGTATTTT
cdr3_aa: CASSLGASGIDLDTQYF

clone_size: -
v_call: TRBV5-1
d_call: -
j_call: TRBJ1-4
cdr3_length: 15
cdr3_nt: TGCGCCAGCAGCCCGAACACCGCAACTAATGAAAAACTGTTTTTT
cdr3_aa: CASSPNTATNEKLFF

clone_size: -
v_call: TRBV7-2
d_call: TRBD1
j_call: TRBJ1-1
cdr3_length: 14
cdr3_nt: TGTGCCAGCAGCCTGGGACAGGGGGCCGGTGAAGCTTTCTTT
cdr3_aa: CASSLGQGAGEAFF

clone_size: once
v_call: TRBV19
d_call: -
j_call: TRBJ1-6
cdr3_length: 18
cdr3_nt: TGTGCCAGTAGTATATATGGGGGGGGCAGGTGGTATAATTCACCCCTCCACTTT
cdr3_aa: CASSIYGGGRWYNSPLHF

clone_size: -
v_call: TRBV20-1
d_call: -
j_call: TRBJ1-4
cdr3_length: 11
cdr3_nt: TGCAGTGCTCGATTCGACGGGAAACTGTTTTTT
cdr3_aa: CSARFDGKLFF

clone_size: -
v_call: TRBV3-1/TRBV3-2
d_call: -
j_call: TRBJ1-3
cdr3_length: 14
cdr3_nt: TGTGCCAGCAGCCCACTCCTTCCTGGAAACACCATATATTTT
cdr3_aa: CASSPLLPGNTIYF

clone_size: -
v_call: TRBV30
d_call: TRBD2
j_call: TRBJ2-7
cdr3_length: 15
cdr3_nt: TGTGCCTGGAGTAGACTAGCGGGAGGAAACTACGAGCAGTACTTC
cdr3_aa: CAWSRLAGGNYEQYF

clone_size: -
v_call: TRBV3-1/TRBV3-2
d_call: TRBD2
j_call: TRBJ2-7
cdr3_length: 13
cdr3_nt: TGTGCCAGCTCTACCGGGGGGGCCTACGAGCAGTACTTC
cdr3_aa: CASSTGGAYEQYF

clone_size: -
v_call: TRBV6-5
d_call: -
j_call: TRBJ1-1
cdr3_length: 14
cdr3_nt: TGTGCCAGCACTATGAAAGGGAGAAGCACTGAAGCTTTCTTT
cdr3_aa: CASTMKGRSTEAFF

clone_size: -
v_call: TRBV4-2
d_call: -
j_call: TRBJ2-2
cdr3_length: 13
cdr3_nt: TGTGCCAGCAGATCCGGGAACACCGGGGAGCTGTTTTTT
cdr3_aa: CASRSGNTGELFF

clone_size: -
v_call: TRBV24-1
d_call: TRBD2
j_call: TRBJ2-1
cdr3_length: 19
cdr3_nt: TGTGCCACCAGTGCTCCGGGACTAGCGGGGGGGCTCTCCTACAATGAGCAGTTCTTC
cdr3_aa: CATSAPGLAGGLSYNEQFF

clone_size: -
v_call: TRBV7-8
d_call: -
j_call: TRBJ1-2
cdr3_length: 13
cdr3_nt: TGTGCCAGCAGCTTGTTCACAGACTATGGCTACACCTTC
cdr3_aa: CASSLFTDYGYTF

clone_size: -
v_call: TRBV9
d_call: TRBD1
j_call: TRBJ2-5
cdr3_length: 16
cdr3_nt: TGTGCCAGCAGCGTAATTGGACAGGAAGGGGGAGAGACCCAGTACTTC
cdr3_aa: CASSVIGQEGGETQYF

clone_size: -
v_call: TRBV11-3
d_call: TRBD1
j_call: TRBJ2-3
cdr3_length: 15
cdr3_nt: TGTGCCAGCAGCGCCCAGGGGGCCGGCACAGATACGCAGTATTTT
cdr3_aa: CASSAQGAGTDTQYF

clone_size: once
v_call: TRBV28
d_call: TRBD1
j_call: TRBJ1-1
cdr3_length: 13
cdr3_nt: TGTGCCAGCAAACAGGGGATGAACACTGAAGCTTTCTTT
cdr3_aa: CASKQGMNTEAFF

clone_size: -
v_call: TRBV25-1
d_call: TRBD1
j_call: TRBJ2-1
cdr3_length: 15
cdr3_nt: TGTGCCAGCAGTGATGGGGGGACAGGGTGGAATGAGCAGTTCTTC
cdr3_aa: CASSDGGTGWNEQFF

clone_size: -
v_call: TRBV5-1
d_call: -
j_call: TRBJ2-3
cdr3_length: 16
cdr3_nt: TGCGCCAGCAGCCTGGGGGACTCCTTGTTGTCGGATACGCAGTATTTT
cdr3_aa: CASSLGDSLLSDTQYF

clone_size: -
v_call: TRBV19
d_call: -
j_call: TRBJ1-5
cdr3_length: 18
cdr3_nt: TGTGCCAGTAGTATAGATGTGGGGGACACCTATAGCAATCAGCCCCAGCATTTT
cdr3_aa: CASSIDVGDTYSNQPQHF

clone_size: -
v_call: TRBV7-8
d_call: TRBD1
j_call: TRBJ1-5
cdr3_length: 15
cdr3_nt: TGTGCCAGCAGCTTGCTTACAGGGGGCCGTCAGCCCCAGCATTTT
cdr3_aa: CASSLLTGGRQPQHF

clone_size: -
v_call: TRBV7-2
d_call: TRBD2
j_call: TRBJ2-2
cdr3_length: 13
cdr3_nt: TGTGCCAGCCGGGGGGGCCAGGTCGGGGAGCTGTTTTTT
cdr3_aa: CASRGGQVGELFF

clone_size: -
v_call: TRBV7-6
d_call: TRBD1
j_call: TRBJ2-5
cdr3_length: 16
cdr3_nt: TGTGCCAGCAGCTTGGGGGTTGGGGCAGGGGGAGAGACCCAGTACTTC
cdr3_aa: CASSLGVGAGGETQYF

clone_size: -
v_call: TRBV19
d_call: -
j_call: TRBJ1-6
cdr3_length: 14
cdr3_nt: TGTGCCAGTAAGCAGGGGCCCTATAATTCACCCCTCCACTTT
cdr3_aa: CASKQGPYNSPLHF

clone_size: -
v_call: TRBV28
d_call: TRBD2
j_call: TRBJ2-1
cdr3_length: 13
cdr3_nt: TGTGCCAGCGTAGCGGGAGAGGGGGGTGAGCAGTTCTTC
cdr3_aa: CASVAGEGGEQFF

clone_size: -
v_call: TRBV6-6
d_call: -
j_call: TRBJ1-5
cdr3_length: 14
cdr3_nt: TGTGCCAGCAGACCAACAGGGCAGCCTCAGCCCCAGCATTTT
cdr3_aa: CASRPTGQPQPQHF

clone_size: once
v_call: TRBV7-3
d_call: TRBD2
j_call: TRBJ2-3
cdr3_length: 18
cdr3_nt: TGTGCCAGCAGCTTACGCTCGGGACTAGCGGGGGGCACAGATACGCAGTATTTT
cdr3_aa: CASSLRSGLAGGTDTQYF

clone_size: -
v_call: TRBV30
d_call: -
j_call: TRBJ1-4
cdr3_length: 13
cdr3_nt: TGTGCCTGGACCAGGGGCGGGGGGGAAAAACTGTTTTTT
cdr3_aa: CAWTRGGGEKLFF

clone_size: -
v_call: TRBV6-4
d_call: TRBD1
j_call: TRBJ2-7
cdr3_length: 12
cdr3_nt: TGTGCCAGCAGTGACGGGACAGGGAAGCAGTACTTC
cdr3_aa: CASSDGTGKQYF

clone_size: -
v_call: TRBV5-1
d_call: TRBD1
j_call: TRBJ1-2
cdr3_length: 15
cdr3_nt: TGCGCCAGCAGCTGGGACAGTCACTCGTCCTATGGCTACACCTTC
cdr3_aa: CASSWDSHSSYGYTF

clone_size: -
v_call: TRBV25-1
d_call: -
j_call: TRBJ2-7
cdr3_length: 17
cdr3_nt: TGTGCCAGCAGTGATACCCCTAGAGTACAGGATTCCTACGAGCAGTACTTC
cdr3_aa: CASSDTPRVQDSYEQYF

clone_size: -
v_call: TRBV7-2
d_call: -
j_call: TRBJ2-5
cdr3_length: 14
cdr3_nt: TGTGCCAGCAGCGTCGGGACTCACCAAGAGACCCAGTACTTC
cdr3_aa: CASSVGTHQETQYF

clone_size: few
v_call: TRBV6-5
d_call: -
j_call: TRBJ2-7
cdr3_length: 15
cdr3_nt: TGTGCCAGCAGTTACTCGCGGGGTGGGTCCTACGAGCAGTACTTC
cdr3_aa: CASSYSRGGSYEQYF

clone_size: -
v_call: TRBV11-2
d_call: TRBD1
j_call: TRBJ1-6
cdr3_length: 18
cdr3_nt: TGTGCCAGCAGCTTAGGGGTGTGGACCGGGACAGGGAATTCACCCCTCCACTTT
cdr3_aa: CASSLGVWTGTGNSPLHF

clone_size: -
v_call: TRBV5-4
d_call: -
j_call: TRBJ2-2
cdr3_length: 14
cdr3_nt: TGTGCCAGCAGCCGGGACTCTTACACCGGGGAGCTGTTTTTT
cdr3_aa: CASSRDSYTGELFF

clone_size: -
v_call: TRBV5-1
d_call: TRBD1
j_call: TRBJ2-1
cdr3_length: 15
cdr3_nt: TGCGCCAGCAGCTGGGCCGGCACAGGGGACAATGAGCAGTTCTTC
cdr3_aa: CASSWAGTGDNEQFF

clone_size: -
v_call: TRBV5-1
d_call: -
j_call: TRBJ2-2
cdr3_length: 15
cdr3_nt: TGCGCCAGCGGGACCGGGACACCGAACACCGGGGAGCTGTTTTTT
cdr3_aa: CASGTGTPNTGELFF

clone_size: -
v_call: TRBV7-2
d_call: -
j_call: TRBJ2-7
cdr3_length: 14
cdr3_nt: TGTGCCAGCACCCAATCCGCAGGAACCTACGAGCAGTACTTC
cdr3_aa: CASTQSAGTYEQYF

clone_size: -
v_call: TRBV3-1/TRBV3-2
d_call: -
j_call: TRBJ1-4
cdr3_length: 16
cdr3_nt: TGTGCCAGCAGCCTCCGCCCCACAGGAACTAATGAAAAACTGTTTTTT
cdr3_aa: CASSLRPTGTNEKLFF